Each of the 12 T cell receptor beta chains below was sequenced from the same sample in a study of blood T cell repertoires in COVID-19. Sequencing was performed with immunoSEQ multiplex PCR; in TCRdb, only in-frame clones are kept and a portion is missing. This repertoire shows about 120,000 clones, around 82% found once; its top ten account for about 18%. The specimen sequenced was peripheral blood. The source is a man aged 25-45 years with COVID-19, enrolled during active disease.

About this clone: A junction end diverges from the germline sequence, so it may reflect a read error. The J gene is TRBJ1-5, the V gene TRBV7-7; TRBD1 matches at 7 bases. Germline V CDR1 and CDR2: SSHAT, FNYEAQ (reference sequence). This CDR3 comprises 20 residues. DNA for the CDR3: TGTGCTAGCAGCACCCCCCCCTGGGACAGACGATTGCATAGCAATCAGCCCCAGCATTTT. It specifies CASSTPPWDRRLHSNQPQHF.

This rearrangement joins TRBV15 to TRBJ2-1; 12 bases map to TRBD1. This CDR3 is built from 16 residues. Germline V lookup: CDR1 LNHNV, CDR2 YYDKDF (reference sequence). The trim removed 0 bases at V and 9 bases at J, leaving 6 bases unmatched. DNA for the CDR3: TGTGCCACCAGCAGAGAAGGCGGGACAGGGGGCCTTGAGCAGTTCTTC. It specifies CATSREGGTGGLEQFF.

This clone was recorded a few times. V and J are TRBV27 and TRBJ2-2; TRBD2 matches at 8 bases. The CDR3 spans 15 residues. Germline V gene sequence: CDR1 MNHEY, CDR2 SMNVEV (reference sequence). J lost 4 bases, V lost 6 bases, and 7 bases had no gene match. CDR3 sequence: CASRPTSGPTGELFF. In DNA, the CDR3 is TGTGCCAGCAGGCCCACTAGCGGCCCCACCGGGGAGCTGTTTTTT.

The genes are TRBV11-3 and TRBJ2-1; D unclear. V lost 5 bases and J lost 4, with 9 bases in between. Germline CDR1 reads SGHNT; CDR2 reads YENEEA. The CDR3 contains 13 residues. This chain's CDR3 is CASSPGEYNEQFF. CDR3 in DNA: TGTGCCAGCAGCCCAGGCGAATACAATGAGCAGTTCTTC.

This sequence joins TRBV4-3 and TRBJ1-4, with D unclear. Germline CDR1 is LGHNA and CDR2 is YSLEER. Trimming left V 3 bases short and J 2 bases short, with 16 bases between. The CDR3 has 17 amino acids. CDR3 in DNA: TGCGCCAGCAGCCACCGCGTTTCCCAGGTCACTAATGAAAAACTGTTTTTT. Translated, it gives CASSHRVSQVTNEKLFF.

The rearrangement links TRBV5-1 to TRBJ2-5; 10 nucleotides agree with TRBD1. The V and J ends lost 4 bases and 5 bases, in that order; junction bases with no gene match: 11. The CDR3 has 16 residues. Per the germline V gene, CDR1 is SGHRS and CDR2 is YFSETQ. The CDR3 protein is CASSLRTGGVGETQYF. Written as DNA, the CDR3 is TGCGCCAGCAGCCTCCGGACAGGGGGAGTGGGGGAGACCCAGTACTTC.

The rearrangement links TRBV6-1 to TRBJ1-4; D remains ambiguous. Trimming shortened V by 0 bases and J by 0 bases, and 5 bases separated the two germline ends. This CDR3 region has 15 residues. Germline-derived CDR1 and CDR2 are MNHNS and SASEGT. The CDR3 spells CASSEARATNEKLFF. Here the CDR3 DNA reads TGTGCCAGCAGTGAAGCGCGCGCAACTAATGAAAAACTGTTTTTT.

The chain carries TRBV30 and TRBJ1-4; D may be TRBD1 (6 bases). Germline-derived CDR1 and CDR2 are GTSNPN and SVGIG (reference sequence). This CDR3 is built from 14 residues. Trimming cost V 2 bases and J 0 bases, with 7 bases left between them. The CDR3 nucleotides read TGTGCCTGGAGTCAGGGGTCAACTAATGAAAAACTGTTTTTT. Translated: CAWSQGSTNEKLFF.

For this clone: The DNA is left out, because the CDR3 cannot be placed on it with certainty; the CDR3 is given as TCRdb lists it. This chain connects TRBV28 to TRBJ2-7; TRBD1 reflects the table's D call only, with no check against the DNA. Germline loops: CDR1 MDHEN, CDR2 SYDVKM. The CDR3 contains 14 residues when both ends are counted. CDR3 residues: CASILGQGAYEQYF.

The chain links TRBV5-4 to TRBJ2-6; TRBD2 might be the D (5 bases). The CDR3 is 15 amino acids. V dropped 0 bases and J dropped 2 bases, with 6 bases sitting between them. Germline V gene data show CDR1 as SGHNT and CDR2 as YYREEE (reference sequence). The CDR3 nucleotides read TGTGCCAGCAGCTTGGCCGGGGCTGGGGCCAACGTCCTGACTTTC. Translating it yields CASSLAGAGANVLTF.

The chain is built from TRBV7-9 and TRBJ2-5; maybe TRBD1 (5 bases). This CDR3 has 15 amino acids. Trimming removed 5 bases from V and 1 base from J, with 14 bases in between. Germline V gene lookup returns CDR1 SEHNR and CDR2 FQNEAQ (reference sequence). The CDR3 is CASSGGQGRQETQYF. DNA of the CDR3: TGTGCCAGCAGCGGTGGTCAGGGCCGCCAAGAGACCCAGTACTTC. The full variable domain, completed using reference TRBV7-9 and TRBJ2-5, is DTGVSQNPRHKITKRGQNVTFRCDPISEHNRLYWYRQTLGQGPEFLTYFQNEAQLEKSRLLSDRFSAERPKGSFSTLEIQRTEQGDSAMYLCASSGGQGRQETQYFGPGTRLLVL.

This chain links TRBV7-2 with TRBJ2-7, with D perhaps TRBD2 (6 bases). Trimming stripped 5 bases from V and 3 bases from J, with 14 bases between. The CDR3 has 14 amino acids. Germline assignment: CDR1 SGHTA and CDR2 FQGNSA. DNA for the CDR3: TGTGCCAGCAGCCCTCGGGAGATTGACTACGAGCAGTACTTC. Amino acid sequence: CASSPREIDYEQYF.